In its sample, the clone carrying this T cell receptor beta chain was seen once. Only in-frame clones appear in the TCRdb table, and some are missing; sequencing was by immunoSEQ multiplex PCR. This table holds tens of thousands of clones, 65% to 90% found once. This entry is derived from a study of T cell responses to AZD1222 COVID-19 vaccine. The CDR3 runs 16 residues. V dropped 6 bases and J dropped 3; count of bases not matched to a gene: 7. Germline V gene sequence: CDR1 MNHEY, CDR2 SVGEGT. The sample consisted of peripheral blood, taken on day 0 of AZD1222 vaccination. The receptor was derived from an adult in good health. The J gene is TRBJ2-1, the V gene TRBV6-2 or TRBV6-3; 11 bases fit TRBD2. Here the CDR3 reads CASSSTSGTFYNEQFF. The CDR3 DNA follows: TGTGCCAGCAGCTCGACTAGCGGGACCTTCTACAATGAGCAGTTCTTC.